The clone carrying this TCR beta chain was seen once. This specimen belongs to a study of shared clonotypes between healthy human individuals. As for the study in general: Ranging from 18 to 49 in age, donors were a couple of women and a few men. For every donor, three CD4 naive, three CD4 memory, two CD8 naive and one CD8 memory plates were used.

This table comes from immunoSEQ multiplex PCR, and its TCRdb copy is limited to in-frame clones, with some not included. The table records 1.5 million to 2.5 million clones, around 96% of them present only once. V lost 6 bases and J lost 7, with 15 bases in between. Germline-derived CDR1 and CDR2 are MNHEY and SMNVEV (reference sequence). The CDR3 is made up of 14 amino acids. CD45RO-negative, CCR7-selected cells formed the naive CD8 fraction, which excluded terminally differentiated effector memory CD45RA+ cells. Adults of Caucasian background living in Nashville, Tennessee made up all donors. This receptor was obtained from a man younger than 30 in good health. The chain joins TRBV27 to TRBJ2-2; D is possibly TRBD2 (6 bases). Source material: naive CD8+ T cells sorted from blood. Here the CDR3 reads CASSHLGGVGELFF. The DNA of the CDR3 is TGTGCCAGCAGCCACCTCGGGGGTGTCGGGGAGCTGTTTTTT.